Listed below are T cell receptor beta chains from one sample, sequenced in a study of lymphopenia after photon versus proton radiotherapy. The repertoire was sequenced with immunoSEQ multiplex PCR; TCRdb's copy has only in-frame clones and lacks some. The sample has about 2,900 clones; 94% are singletons. The specimen comprised peripheral blood, sampled from a patient treated with photon-based radiotherapy. The source is a woman in her seventies with pancreatic cancer. Both conserved end residues are part of each CDR3. The D gene is left open where the match is weak. The size field is filled for only some rows; it gives once, few, many or a size class.

cdr3_aa	cdr3_nt	v_call	cdr3_length	j_call	d_call	clone_size
CASSLSQGQNTEAFF	TGTGCCAGCAGTTTGTCCCAGGGGCAGAACACTGAAGCTTTCTTT	TRBV28	15	TRBJ1-1	NA	NA
CASSLSLAGSNTGELFF	TGTGCCAGCAGCTTAAGTCTAGCGGGATCGAACACCGGGGAGCTGTTTTTT	TRBV7-2	17	TRBJ2-2	TRBD2	once
CASSRGRGKLGETQYF	TGTGCCAGCAGCCGAGGGAGGGGGAAGCTAGGAGAGACCCAGTACTTC	TRBV14	16	TRBJ2-5	NA	once
CASSLQYEQYF	TGTGCCAGCAGCTTGCAATACGAGCAGTACTTC	TRBV5-6	11	TRBJ2-7	NA	NA
CASSLDRPTGELFF	TGTGCCAGCAGTCTAGACAGGCCCACCGGGGAGCTGTTTTTT	TRBV7-3	14	TRBJ2-2	NA	NA
CASSPWGRRDGGTSYEQYF	TGCGCCAGCAGCCCATGGGGCCGACGGGACGGTGGCACTTCCTACGAGCAGTACTTC	TRBV4-1	19	TRBJ2-7	NA	few
CASRARQGSWTEAFF	TGTGCCAGCAGGGCTAGACAGGGTAGTTGGACTGAAGCTTTCTTT	TRBV6-1	15	TRBJ1-1	TRBD1	NA
CSAERGTDTQYF	TGCAGCGCCGAAAGGGGTACAGATACGCAGTATTTT	TRBV29-1	12	TRBJ2-3	NA	NA
CASSGLAGAGELFF	TGTGCCAGCAGTGGACTAGCGGGAGCCGGGGAGCTGTTTTTT	TRBV6-1	14	TRBJ2-2	TRBD2	NA
CASSCAVQHARNTIYF	TGTGCCAGCAGTTGTGCCGTACAACACGCACGAAACACCATATATTTT	TRBV21-1	16	TRBJ1-3	NA	NA
CAWTATSGRTGELFF	TGTGCCTGGACCGCCACTAGCGGGAGGACCGGGGAGCTGTTTTTT	TRBV30	15	TRBJ2-2	TRBD2	NA
CASSVGWQAYQPQHF	TGTGCCAGCAGCGTAGGTTGGCAGGCTTATCAGCCCCAGCATTTT	TRBV9	15	TRBJ1-5	NA	NA
CASSVGQPQETQYF	TGTGCCAGCAGCGTGGGACAGCCCCAAGAGACCCAGTACTTC	TRBV7-2	14	TRBJ2-5	TRBD1	NA
CASYGPFTEAFF	TGTGCCAGCTATGGACCGTTTACTGAAGCTTTCTTT	TRBV28	12	TRBJ1-1	NA	once